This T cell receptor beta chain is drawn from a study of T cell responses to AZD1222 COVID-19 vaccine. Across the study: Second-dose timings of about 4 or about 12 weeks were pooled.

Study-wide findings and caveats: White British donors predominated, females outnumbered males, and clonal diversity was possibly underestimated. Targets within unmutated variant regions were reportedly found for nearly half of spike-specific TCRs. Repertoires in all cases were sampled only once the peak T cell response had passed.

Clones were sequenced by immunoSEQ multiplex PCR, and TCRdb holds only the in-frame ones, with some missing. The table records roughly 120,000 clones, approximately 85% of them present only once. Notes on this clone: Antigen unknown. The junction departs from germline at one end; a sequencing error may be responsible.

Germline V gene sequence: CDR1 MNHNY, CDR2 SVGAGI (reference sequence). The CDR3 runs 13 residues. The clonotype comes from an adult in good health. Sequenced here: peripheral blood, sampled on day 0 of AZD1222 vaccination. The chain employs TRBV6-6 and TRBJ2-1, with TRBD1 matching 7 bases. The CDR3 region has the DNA TGTGGCAGCAGGGGGACGGAGAACAATGAGCAGTTCTTC. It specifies CGSRGTENNEQFF.